The clone carrying this TCR beta chain came up many times. The antigen is unknown. The data are from a study of PD-1 blockade in classical Hodgkin lymphoma. About the study: Each patient was given nivolumab 3 mg/kg through a vein every 2 weeks. Study-wide results and caveats: Diminished baseline TCR diversity has been reported in newly diagnosed patients relative to healthy donors. Still unresolved is the cause of the repertoire differences, which may be disease activity or prior therapy. Exclusion was the outcome for patients who began nivolumab under 1 year after ASCT.

Sequenced by immunoSEQ multiplex PCR; TCRdb stores in-frame clones only, minus some. The table lists around 41,000 clones, 76% of them singletons, with approximately 11% in the top ten. CDR1 is SGHRS and CDR2 is YFSETQ in the germline V gene. The V and J ends lost 2 bases and 2 bases respectively, with 10 bases between them. The CDR3 consists of 14 residues. After autologous stem cell transplantation all patients relapsed, and prior brentuximab vedotin exposure differed between cohorts. The genes are TRBV5-1 and TRBJ2-5; D gene ambiguous. The input for sequencing was peripheral blood mononuclear cells (PBMCs), taken at baseline. This receptor was obtained from a human donor with classical Hodgkin lymphoma. The CDR3 loop is CASSFGLAQETQYF. The CDR3 DNA reads as TGCGCCAGCAGCTTTGGGCTTGCTCAAGAGACCCAGTACTTC.